This T cell receptor beta chain was found in a study of T cells in Graves' hyperthyroidism and ophthalmopathy. Notes on the study in general: The model predicted ophthalmopathy a median roughly six months before onset.

Hyperthyroidism of Graves' type that showed no ophthalmopathy progression within 18 months was stable. Hyperthyroidism patients were newly diagnosed, had disease duration under 2 months, and were aged 18 to 65 years. PBMCs were derived from 7.5 to 10 ml fresh peripheral blood. This clonotype has a handful of counts. Its target is unknown. Amplified regions were TCR beta CDR3 sequences from RNA transcripts. HTBI primers were employed in a first-round RT-PCR of the TCR CDR3. Via MiXCR, TCRdb re-called the multiplex PCR reads, giving one row per CDR3 protein. The table shows around 760,000 distinct CDR3 sequences, with approximately 40% occurring only once. The CDR3 extends over 11 amino acids. CDR1 LNHDA and CDR2 SQIVND come from the germline V gene (reference sequence). V dropped 7 bases and J dropped 9 bases, with 10 bases sitting between them.

The rearrangement joins TRBV19 to TRBJ1-3, with a weak D call TRBD1 (5 bases). The receptor was derived from a woman between 40 and 55 years old with Graves' hyperthyroidism. Sequenced sample: blood. In DNA, the CDR3 is TGTGCCAGTAAGGGGTTGCGCACCATATATTTT. It codes for CASKGLRTIYF.